The 12 T cell receptor beta chains below all came from one sample that was sequenced in a study of T cells in tuberculosis. Some clones are missing from TCRdb's copy, which holds only in-frame ones; the method was immunoSEQ multiplex PCR. The sample has tens of thousands of clones; just under 95% are singletons. Sequencing input: PBMCs. Receptor source: a donor aged 5-35 years with latent tuberculosis or without tuberculosis infection. Some clones in this sample may be carry-over from other donors' samples.

V gene TRBV7-9 combines with J gene TRBJ1-1; D is perhaps TRBD1 (5 bases). The germline gives CDR1 SEHNR, CDR2 FQNEAQ (reference sequence). Trimming removed 4 bases from V and 3 bases from J, with 18 bases in between. The CDR3 sequence is 16 residues long. CDR3 loop: CASSSTIGGRDTEAFF. Here the CDR3 DNA reads TGTGCCAGCAGCTCCACTATCGGGGGTAGGGACACTGAAGCTTTCTTT. Based on the CDR3 plus reference TRBV7-9 and TRBJ1-1, the full variable domain is DTGVSQNPRHKITKRGQNVTFRCDPISEHNRLYWYRQTLGQGPEFLTYFQNEAQLEKSRLLSDRFSAERPKGSFSTLEIQRTEQGDSAMYLCASSSTIGGRDTEAFFGQGTRLTVV.

This chain links TRBV5-1 with TRBJ1-1; tentative D call: TRBD1 (6 bases). Germline assignment: CDR1 SGHRS and CDR2 YFSETQ. Trimming shortened V by 6 bases and J by 5 bases, and 17 bases separated the two germline ends. The CDR3 spans 14 residues. The CDR3 is CASIEGGVATEAFF. In DNA form, the CDR3 reads TGCGCCAGCATCGAAGGGGGAGTTGCGACTGAAGCTTTCTTT.

V usage is TRBV30 and J usage is TRBJ1-2, with 8 bases matching TRBD1. J gave up 5 bases and V 5 bases, and 7 bases lay outside the gene matches. The CDR3 is made up of 13 amino acids. Germline CDR1 is GTSNPN and CDR2 is SVGIG (reference sequence). CDR3 DNA: TGTGCCTGGTTCGAGACAGGGGAGTATGGCTACACCTTC. Residues: CAWFETGEYGYTF.

This chain links TRBV18 with TRBJ1-2, with D perhaps matching TRBD1 (5 bases). Germline values: CDR1 KGHSH, CDR2 LQKENI. The germline V and J ends were trimmed by 0 bases and 6 bases, with 17 bases remaining between them. The CDR3 spans 16 residues. The CDR3 DNA reads TGTGCCAGCTCACCACCATCGGGCGCTGTCAGGGATGGCTACACCTTC. Amino acid sequence: CASSPPSGAVRDGYTF.

The chain links TRBV28 to TRBJ2-5; 11 bases agree with TRBD2. Germline V gives CDR1 MDHEN, CDR2 SYDVKM. The V and J ends lost 6 bases and 1 base, in that order; junction bases with no gene match: 7. The length of the CDR3 is 16 residues. CDR3 amino acids: CASSPGLAVVQETQYF. As DNA, the CDR3 is TGTGCCAGCAGCCCGGGACTAGCGGTAGTCCAAGAGACCCAGTACTTC.

The count of this clone is one. The genes are TRBV7-2 and TRBJ1-1; tentatively, D is TRBD1 (5 bases). The CDR3 extends over 15 amino acids. The germline gives CDR1 SGHTA, CDR2 FQGNSA. Trimming stripped 0 bases from V and 2 bases from J, with 10 bases between. The CDR3 loop is CASSLAPGGNTEAFF. The CDR3 coding sequence is TGTGCCAGCAGCTTAGCGCCGGGGGGAAACACTGAAGCTTTCTTT.

This clone was detected a few times. This chain links TRBV5-4 with TRBJ2-6; a possible D gene is TRBD1 (5 bases). Germline loops: CDR1 SGHNT, CDR2 YYREEE (reference sequence). This CDR3 region has 15 residues. The ends were cut back, 3 bases at V and 2 bases at J, with 9 bases in the middle. CDR3 in DNA: TGTGCCAGCAGCTCCGGACAACCTGGGGCCAACGTCCTGACTTTC. Its translation is CASSSGQPGANVLTF.

The chain uses TRBV27 and TRBJ1-2, with D possibly TRBD1 on 5 matching bases. This CDR3 spans 13 amino acids. Trimming stripped 3 bases from V and 7 bases from J, with 12 bases between. Germline V gives CDR1 MNHEY, CDR2 SMNVEV (reference sequence). CDR3 protein: CASSLTASAGYTF. The CDR3 region has the DNA TGTGCCAGCAGTTTGACAGCCTCTGCTGGCTACACCTTC.

This chain links TRBV19 with TRBJ2-1, with 10 bases aligning to TRBD2. Per the germline V gene, CDR1 is LNHDA and CDR2 is SQIVND (reference sequence). Trimming at V came to 5 bases and at J to 7 bases, leaving 8 bases not matched to a gene. This CDR3 is 15 amino acids long. The CDR3 bases are TGTGCCAGTAGTGAAGCGGGGGGGCCTGGGAATGAGCAGTTCTTC. Translating it yields CASSEAGGPGNEQFF.

J is TRBJ2-3 and V is TRBV30, with 9 bases fitting TRBD2. Per the germline V gene, CDR1 is GTSNPN and CDR2 is SVGIG (reference sequence). J was trimmed by 10 bases and V by 4 bases; bases with no gene match: 6. The CDR3 covers 12 residues. This CDR3 reads CAWKRREGSQYF. The CDR3 DNA is TGTGCCTGGAAGAGGCGGGAGGGCTCGCAGTATTTT.

This clone has only one observation. The chain joins TRBV2 to TRBJ2-7; 10 bases align to TRBD2. Trimming at V came to 3 bases and at J to 3 bases, leaving 2 bases not matched to a gene. CDR1 SNHLY and CDR2 FYNNEI come from the germline V gene. The CDR3 spans 14 residues. CDR3 coding DNA: TGTGCCAGCAGTGACCTAGCGGGAGTCTACGAGCAGTACTTC. It translates to CASSDLAGVYEQYF.

The V gene is TRBV21-1, the J gene TRBJ1-5. TRBV21-1 constitutes a pseudogene. The CDR3 loop spans 17 amino acids. The CDR3 region is CASSPHAAISSNQPQHF. The CDR3 region has the DNA TGTGCCAGCAGCCCCCACGCCGCGATTAGTAGCAATCAGCCCCAGCATTTT.